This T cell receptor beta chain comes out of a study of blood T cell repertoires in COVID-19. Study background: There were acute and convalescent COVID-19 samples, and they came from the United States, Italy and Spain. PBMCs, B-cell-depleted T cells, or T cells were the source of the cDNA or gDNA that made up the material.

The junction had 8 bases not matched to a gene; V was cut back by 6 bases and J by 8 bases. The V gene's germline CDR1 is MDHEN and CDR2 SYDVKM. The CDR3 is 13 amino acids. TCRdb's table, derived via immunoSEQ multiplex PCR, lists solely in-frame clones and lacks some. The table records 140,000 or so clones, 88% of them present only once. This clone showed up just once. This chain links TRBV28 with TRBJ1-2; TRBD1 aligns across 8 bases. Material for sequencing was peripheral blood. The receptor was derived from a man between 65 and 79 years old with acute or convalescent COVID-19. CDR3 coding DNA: TGTGCCAGCAGGACCTCAGGGGGCGCGGGCTACACCTTC. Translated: CASRTSGGAGYTF.